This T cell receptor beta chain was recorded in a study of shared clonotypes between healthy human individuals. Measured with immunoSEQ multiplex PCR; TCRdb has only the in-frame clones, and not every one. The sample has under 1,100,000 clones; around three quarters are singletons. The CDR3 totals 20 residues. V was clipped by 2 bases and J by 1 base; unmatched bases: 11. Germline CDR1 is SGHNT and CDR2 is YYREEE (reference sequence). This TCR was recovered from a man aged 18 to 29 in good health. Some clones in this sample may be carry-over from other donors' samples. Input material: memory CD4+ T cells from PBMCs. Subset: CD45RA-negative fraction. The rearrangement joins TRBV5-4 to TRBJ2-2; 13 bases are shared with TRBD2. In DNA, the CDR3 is TGTGCCAGCAGCTTCCCGGGTTTTGGGACTAGCGGGGTGAACACCGGGGAGCTGTTTTTT. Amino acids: CASSFPGFGTSGVNTGELFF.